This is a list of T cell receptor beta chains from one sample in a study of blood T cells in healthy people across ages. TCRdb redid the calling of the 5' RACE reads with MiXCR, one entry per CDR3 protein. The sample lists about a million distinct CDR3 sequences, more than 30% occurring once. Sequencing used blood. These receptors came from a man aged 18 to 30 in good health. Both conserved end residues are part of each CDR3. Each record gives: CDR3 protein, V gene, J gene, D gene. The D gene is left open where the match is weak.

CDR3 protein: CASSNRREAYEQYF
V gene: TRBV27
J gene: TRBJ2-7
D gene: TRBD2

CDR3 protein: CASSPRGMDGELFF
V gene: TRBV12-3/TRBV12-4
J gene: TRBJ2-2
D gene: -

CDR3 protein: CATSRDLATDTQYF
V gene: TRBV15
J gene: TRBJ2-3
D gene: -

CDR3 protein: CASSSPNPGLWYQETQYF
V gene: TRBV11-2
J gene: TRBJ2-5
D gene: -

CDR3 protein: CASKPAPSSYNEQFF
V gene: TRBV12-3/TRBV12-4
J gene: TRBJ2-1
D gene: -

CDR3 protein: CASSRISGSGTDTQYF
V gene: TRBV12-3/TRBV12-4
J gene: TRBJ2-3
D gene: -

CDR3 protein: CAWSVRWVGTNYGYTF
V gene: TRBV30
J gene: TRBJ1-2
D gene: -

CDR3 protein: CASSPTGISLNNEQFF
V gene: TRBV9
J gene: TRBJ2-1
D gene: -

CDR3 protein: CASSSTQGLTGNTIYF
V gene: TRBV4-3
J gene: TRBJ1-3
D gene: TRBD1

CDR3 protein: CASSFLLAGGLNEQFF
V gene: TRBV7-3
J gene: TRBJ2-1
D gene: TRBD2

CDR3 protein: CASSYRSLARSQETQYF
V gene: TRBV6-2/TRBV6-3
J gene: TRBJ2-5
D gene: -

CDR3 protein: CASSQDGTVQETQYF
V gene: TRBV4-1
J gene: TRBJ2-5
D gene: TRBD1

CDR3 protein: CSARDRGGANTEAFF
V gene: TRBV20-1
J gene: TRBJ1-1
D gene: -

CDR3 protein: CASSPVRVQETQYF
V gene: TRBV6-1
J gene: TRBJ2-5
D gene: -

CDR3 protein: CASSHATGDQYF
V gene: TRBV3-1
J gene: TRBJ2-7
D gene: -

CDR3 protein: CASSLAGTTNTGELFF
V gene: TRBV5-1
J gene: TRBJ2-2
D gene: -

CDR3 protein: CSAREWGRAKNIQYF
V gene: TRBV20-1
J gene: TRBJ2-4
D gene: -

CDR3 protein: CASSLTIQETQYF
V gene: TRBV5-1
J gene: TRBJ2-5
D gene: -

CDR3 protein: CSAPPGQTPGYTF
V gene: TRBV20-1
J gene: TRBJ1-2
D gene: TRBD1

CDR3 protein: CSAKRDRYTDTQYF
V gene: TRBV20-1
J gene: TRBJ2-3
D gene: TRBD1

CDR3 protein: CSVETRGKNTEAFF
V gene: TRBV29-1
J gene: TRBJ1-1
D gene: -

CDR3 protein: CASSVEHLNIQYF
V gene: TRBV7-2
J gene: TRBJ2-4
D gene: -

CDR3 protein: CASSYELIAKNIQYF
V gene: TRBV18
J gene: TRBJ2-4
D gene: -

CDR3 protein: CPPALGVADYGYTF
V gene: TRBV23-1
J gene: TRBJ1-2
D gene: -

CDR3 protein: CASSYGVDRREKLFF
V gene: TRBV6-6
J gene: TRBJ1-4
D gene: -

CDR3 protein: CASSLGTSGGTQYF
V gene: TRBV12-3/TRBV12-4
J gene: TRBJ2-5
D gene: TRBD2

CDR3 protein: CSAQGSNQPQHF
V gene: TRBV20-1
J gene: TRBJ1-5
D gene: -

CDR3 protein: CSVAAGSSGNTIYF
V gene: TRBV29-1
J gene: TRBJ1-3
D gene: -

CDR3 protein: CASSWVFGRGNSPLHF
V gene: TRBV12-3/TRBV12-4
J gene: TRBJ1-6
D gene: -

CDR3 protein: CASSQDRGAGYNEQFF
V gene: TRBV7-7
J gene: TRBJ2-1
D gene: -

CDR3 protein: CASSQVRLADRYNEQFF
V gene: TRBV3-1
J gene: TRBJ2-1
D gene: TRBD2

CDR3 protein: CASSQRGSATNEKLFF
V gene: TRBV3-1
J gene: TRBJ1-4
D gene: -